The present TCR beta chain was sequenced within a study of blood T cell repertoires in COVID-19. Across the study: Sample material is recorded as cDNA or gDNA derived from T cells, B-cell-depleted T cells, or PBMCs.

This table comes from immunoSEQ multiplex PCR, and its TCRdb copy is limited to in-frame clones, with some not included. The repertoire holds 130,000 or so clones, with about 89% as singletons. CDR3 length: 14 residues. Germline values: CDR1 SGHVS, CDR2 FQNEAQ. Deletions cut 5 bases from V and 0 bases from J, with 8 bases between. The sample consisted of peripheral blood. The TCR sequence derives from a woman aged 70-85 years with COVID-19, enrolled during active disease. The rearrangement uses TRBV7-8 and TRBJ1-3; D not resolved. In DNA form, the CDR3 reads TGTGCCAGCAGCACCCGAGTCTCTGGAAACACCATATATTTT. Translated: CASSTRVSGNTIYF.